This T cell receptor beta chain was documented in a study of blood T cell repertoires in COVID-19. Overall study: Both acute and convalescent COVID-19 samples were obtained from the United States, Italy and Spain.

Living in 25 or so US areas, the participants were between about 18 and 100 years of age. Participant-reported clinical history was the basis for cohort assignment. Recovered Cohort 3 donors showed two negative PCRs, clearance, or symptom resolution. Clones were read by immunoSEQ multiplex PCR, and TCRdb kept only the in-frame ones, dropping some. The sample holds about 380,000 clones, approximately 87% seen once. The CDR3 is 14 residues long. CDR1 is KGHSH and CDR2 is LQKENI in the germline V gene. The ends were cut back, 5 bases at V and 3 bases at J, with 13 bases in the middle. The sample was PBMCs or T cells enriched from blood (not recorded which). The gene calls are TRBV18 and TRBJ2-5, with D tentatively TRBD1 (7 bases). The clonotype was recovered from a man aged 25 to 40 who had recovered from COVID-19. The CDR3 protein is CASSSDRREETQYF. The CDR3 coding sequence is TGTGCCAGCTCATCGGACAGGAGGGAAGAGACCCAGTACTTC.